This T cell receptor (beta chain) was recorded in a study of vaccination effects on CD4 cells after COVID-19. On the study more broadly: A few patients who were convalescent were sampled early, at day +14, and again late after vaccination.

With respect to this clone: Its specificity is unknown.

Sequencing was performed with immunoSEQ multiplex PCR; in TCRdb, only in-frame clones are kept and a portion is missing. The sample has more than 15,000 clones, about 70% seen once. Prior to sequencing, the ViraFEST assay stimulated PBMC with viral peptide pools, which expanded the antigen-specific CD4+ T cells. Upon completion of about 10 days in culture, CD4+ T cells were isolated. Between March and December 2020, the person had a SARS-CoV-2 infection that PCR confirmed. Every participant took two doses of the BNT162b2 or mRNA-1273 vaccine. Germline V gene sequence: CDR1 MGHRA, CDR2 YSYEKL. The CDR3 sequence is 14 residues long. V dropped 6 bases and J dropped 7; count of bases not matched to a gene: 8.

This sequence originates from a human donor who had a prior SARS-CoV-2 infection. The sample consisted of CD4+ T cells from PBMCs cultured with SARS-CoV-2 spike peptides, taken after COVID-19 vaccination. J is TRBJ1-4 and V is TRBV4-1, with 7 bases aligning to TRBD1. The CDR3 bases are TGCGCCAGCAGTAAGGGGACAGCCCGTGAAAAACTGTTTTTT. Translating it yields CASSKGTAREKLFF.